Listed below are T cell receptor beta chains from one sample, sequenced in a study of regulatory T cells in long-lasting Graves disease. Each CDR3 protein is one row after TCRdb ran MiXCR on the multiplex PCR reads. This sample yields around 500,000 distinct CDR3 sequences, of which about 16% are seen a single time; roughly 25% belongs to the top ten. The same sample was also used in a study of T cells in Graves' hyperthyroidism and ophthalmopathy.

The sample consisted of peripheral blood mononuclear cells (PBMCs), taken at new diagnosis, from a patient treated with antithyroid drugs. These receptors all come from a woman aged 35 to 59 with Graves disease. The conserved cysteine and the conserved F or W are not part of the CDR3 here. A D gene is named only where the DNA matches it firmly.

>TRBJ1-4|12|TRBD1|TRBV5-6
ASSSRTGEEKLF
>TRBJ1-2|12|NA|TRBV18
ASSPPSREYGYT
>TRBJ2-4|12|TRBD2|TRBV6-5
ASSYEGRENIQY
>TRBJ2-7|13|TRBD1|TRBV11-2
ASSPLRDRFYEQY
>TRBJ1-3|15|NA|TRBV9
ASSESGAPSSGNTIY
>TRBJ1-3|10|NA|TRBV12-3/TRBV12-4
ASSFAGNTIY
>TRBJ2-1|13|NA|TRBV7-2
ASSPSWSSYNEQF
>TRBJ1-1|13|TRBD1|TRBV3-1
ASSQGQGANTEAF
>TRBJ1-5|13|NA|TRBV10-3
AISEMSGAHQPQH
>TRBJ2-7|13|TRBD2|TRBV12-3/TRBV12-4
ASRGTSGAGEEQY
>TRBJ2-7|13|TRBD2|TRBV27
ASSLRLAGNYEQY
>TRBJ2-3|14|TRBD2|TRBV28
ASSLSPSGATDTQY
>TRBJ1-1|12|TRBD1|TRBV20-1
SAIPGTGYTEAF
>TRBJ1-4|11|NA|TRBV12-5
ASAARPGEKLF
>TRBJ2-5|14|TRBD1|TRBV7-3
ASSLIPGGSQETQY
>TRBJ2-7|12|TRBD2|TRBV7-9
ASSFPGLTYEQY
>TRBJ1-2|14|NA|TRBV6-5
ASSYFGQSRYDGYT
>TRBJ1-1|13|NA|TRBV3-1
ASSWALAANTEAF
>TRBJ1-4|13|NA|TRBV12-3/TRBV12-4
ASSPTGVRSEKLF
>TRBJ1-2|14|TRBD1|TRBV19
ASRRQGSSMIYGYT
>TRBJ1-2|11|NA|TRBV12-3/TRBV12-4
ASSHGGASGYT
>TRBJ1-1|12|NA|TRBV5-1
ASGPGTPNTEAF
>TRBJ1-5|14|TRBD1|TRBV7-2
ASSLAIRQGDQPQH
>TRBJ1-6|10|NA|TRBV5-1
ASSLLRGPLH
>TRBJ1-1|12|NA|TRBV7-9
ASSLGSRATEAF
>TRBJ1-5|13|TRBD1|TRBV2
ASSRETGGGQPQH
>TRBJ1-5|13|TRBD1|TRBV19
ASSYGQGANQPQH
>TRBJ2-2|13|NA|TRBV20-1
SAFKNQGGAGELF
>TRBJ2-1|13|NA|TRBV9
ASSVGVGSYNEQF
>TRBJ1-1|12|NA|TRBV7-9
ASRPQGTNTEAF
>TRBJ1-2|12|NA|TRBV5-5
ASSSPGQNYGYT
>TRBJ2-5|11|NA|TRBV5-5
ASSLGIRETQY
>TRBJ1-2|11|NA|TRBV2
ASTPGGAWGYT
>TRBJ2-7|14|TRBD1|TRBV7-9
ASSSFPGQGLYEQY
>TRBJ2-2|13|NA|TRBV19
ASRGQGLNTGELF
>TRBJ1-6|13|NA|TRBV6-1
ASKEGGIYNSPLH
>TRBJ1-5|13|NA|TRBV11-2
ASSLLNGGNRPQH
>TRBJ2-3|15|TRBD2|TRBV25-1
ASSVRSGGGPGDTQY
>TRBJ2-7|13|TRBD2|TRBV5-1
ASSLGTSVVPEQY
>TRBJ2-3|12|TRBD1|TRBV7-9
ASSQTGTGDTQY
>TRBJ2-1|14|NA|TRBV19
ASSMLERKGHNEQF
>TRBJ2-1|10|NA|TRBV9
ASGGKHNEQF
>TRBJ2-7|11|NA|TRBV10-3
AISESGLYEQY
>TRBJ2-1|12|NA|TRBV19
ASSPREFCNEQF
>TRBJ2-1|13|NA|TRBV30
AWSADYPGTNEQF